This T cell receptor (beta chain) emerged from a study of blood T cell repertoires in COVID-19. Study at large: The United States, Italy and Spain provided the acute and convalescent COVID-19 samples.

The CDR3 is 13 amino acids. The germline gives CDR1 SGHRS, CDR2 YFSETQ. V lost 3 bases and J lost 8, with 11 bases in between. Per the authors' pipeline: Estimates of nucleated cell counts were drawn from the amplification of reference gene primers. Assay: immunoSEQ multiplex PCR; the TCRdb copy retains only in-frame clones and omits some. V and J calls and clone size are given by that table; D and trimming were obtained from the DNA. The sample lists roughly 200,000 clones; approximately 84% were seen once. The TCR was taken from a woman at least 80 years old with acute or convalescent COVID-19. The J gene is TRBJ1-4, the V gene TRBV5-1; no clear D. The specimen sequenced was peripheral blood. The CDR3 loop reads CASSSQEGEKLFF. The CDR3 nucleotides read TGCGCCAGCAGCTCTCAGGAAGGAGAAAAACTGTTTTTT.